This T cell receptor (beta chain) was sequenced during a study of regulatory T cells in long-lasting Graves disease. Whole-study results and caveats: Persistent Graves' patients showed reduced TCR diversity versus newly diagnosed patients.

Relying on iRepertoire HTBI primers and Arm-PCR of CDR3 regions, the team built TCR beta libraries. Using its own MiXCR run on the multiplex PCR reads, TCRdb lists one record per CDR3 protein. This repertoire shows 650,000 to 700,000 distinct CDR3 sequences, roughly 30% found once; its top ten account for 35% to 55%. This clonotype was seen more than once but under ten times. The antigen is not known. Time point meaning: persistent/refractory GD, antithyroid drugs over 5 years with positive TRAb. Extracted PBMC RNA gave rise to the TCR library. Sequencing was performed on peripheral blood mononuclear cells (PBMCs), taken when the disease was refractory, from a patient treated with antithyroid drugs. The origin of this receptor is a female donor with Graves disease.

Here the CDR3 DNA reads TGCAGCGCCAGGGGGCCTGAAGCTTTCTTT. Amino acid sequence: CSARGPEAFF. This rearrangement joins TRBV29-1 to TRBJ1-1; 8 bases align to TRBD1. V was clipped by 7 bases and J by 6 bases; unmatched bases: 1. The germline V gene encodes CDR1 SQVTM and CDR2 ANQGSEA. CDR3 length: 10 amino acids.